These 6 T cell receptor beta chains originate from one sample sequenced in a study of blood T cell repertoires in COVID-19. Some clones are missing from TCRdb's copy, which holds only in-frame ones; the method was immunoSEQ multiplex PCR. This sample yields some 200,000 clones, of which around 81% are seen a single time; roughly 11% belongs to the top ten. The sample comprised peripheral blood. The receptors here all came from a woman aged 40 to 49 with COVID-19, enrolled during active disease.

This chain links TRBV5-1 with TRBJ1-2, with 8 nucleotides matching TRBD1. J was trimmed by 7 bases and V by 0 bases; bases with no gene match: 8. CDR1 and CDR2 from the germline V gene are SGHRS and YFSETQ. This CDR3 contains 15 residues. The CDR3 bases are TGCGCCAGCAGCTTGGGAGCTCAGGGGGCAGTTGGCTACACCTTC. The encoded protein is CASSLGAQGAVGYTF.

The chain combines TRBV7-9 with TRBJ2-3, with a tentative D call TRBD2 (6 bases). The CDR3 consists of 16 residues. CDR1 and CDR2 from the germline V gene are SEHNR and FQNEAQ (reference sequence). Between the trimmed V and J ends, which lost 1 base and 6 bases, there was a span of 17 bases. As DNA, the CDR3 is TGTGCCAGCAGCTTAGGACCAATCGGGACTTCGGATACGCAGTATTTT. Its translation: CASSLGPIGTSDTQYF.

This sequence joins TRBV5-5 and TRBJ1-1; TRBD1 matches 8 bases. The germline gives CDR1 SGHKS, CDR2 YYEKEE (reference sequence). The CDR3 is made up of 14 amino acids. V shed 5 bases and J 6 bases; nucleotides not matched to a gene: 9. The CDR3 bases are TGTGCCAGCAGTTTAGACAGGGGTAGGGCTGAAGCTTTCTTT. It translates to CASSLDRGRAEAFF.

The chain uses TRBV14 and TRBJ2-2; 11 nucleotides match TRBD2. The CDR3 length is 23 residues. CDR1 is SGHDN and CDR2 is FVKESK in the germline V gene. V lost 8 bases and J lost 4; bases outside the gene matches: 30. CDR3 sequence: CASEGAGDTSGRGLQRVTGELFF. The DNA of the CDR3 is TGTGCCAGCGAGGGGGCAGGAGATACTAGCGGGAGAGGACTCCAGAGGGTCACCGGGGAGCTGTTTTTT. Full variable domain (outside the CDR3, taken from reference TRBV14 and TRBJ2-2): EAGVTQFPSHSVIEKGQTVTLRCDPISGHDNLYWYRRVMGKEIKFLLHFVKESKQDESGMPNNRFLAERTGGTYSTLKVQPAELEDSGVYFCASEGAGDTSGRGLQRVTGELFFGEGSRLTVL.

This clone was counted ten times or more. This same CDR3 is encoded by further DNA sequences in the sample. This chain connects TRBV19 to TRBJ1-2; D possibly corresponds to TRBD1 (5 bases). Germline V gene data show CDR1 as LNHDA and CDR2 as SQIVND (reference sequence). V shed 5 bases and J shed 0 bases, with 10 bases lying between them. The CDR3 runs to 14 residues. Here the CDR3 reads CASSAQGANYGYTF. Here the CDR3 DNA reads TGTGCCAGTAGTGCGCAGGGTGCTAACTATGGCTACACCTTC.

The rearrangement links TRBV4-2 to TRBJ2-1, with D possibly matching TRBD2 (6 bases). The CDR3 has 14 residues. Germline V lookup: CDR1 LGHNA, CDR2 YNFKEQ. V was cut by 3 bases and J by 5 bases, with 11 bases left in between. CDR3 protein: CASSHGRGNNEQFF. CDR3 coding DNA: TGTGCCAGCAGCCATGGGCGGGGAAACAATGAGCAGTTCTTC.